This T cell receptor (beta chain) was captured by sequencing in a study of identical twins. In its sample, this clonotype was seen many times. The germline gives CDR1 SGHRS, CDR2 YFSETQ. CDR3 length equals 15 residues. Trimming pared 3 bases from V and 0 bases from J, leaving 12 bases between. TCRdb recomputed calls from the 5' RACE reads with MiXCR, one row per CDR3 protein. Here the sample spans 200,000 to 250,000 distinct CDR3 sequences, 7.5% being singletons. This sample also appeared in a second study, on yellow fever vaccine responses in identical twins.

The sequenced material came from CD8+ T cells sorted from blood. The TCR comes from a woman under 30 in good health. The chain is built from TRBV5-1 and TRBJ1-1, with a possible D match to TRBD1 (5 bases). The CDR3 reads CASSSGRALNTEAFF. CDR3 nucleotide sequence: TGCGCCAGCAGCTCTGGCAGGGCCTTGAACACTGAAGCTTTCTTT.